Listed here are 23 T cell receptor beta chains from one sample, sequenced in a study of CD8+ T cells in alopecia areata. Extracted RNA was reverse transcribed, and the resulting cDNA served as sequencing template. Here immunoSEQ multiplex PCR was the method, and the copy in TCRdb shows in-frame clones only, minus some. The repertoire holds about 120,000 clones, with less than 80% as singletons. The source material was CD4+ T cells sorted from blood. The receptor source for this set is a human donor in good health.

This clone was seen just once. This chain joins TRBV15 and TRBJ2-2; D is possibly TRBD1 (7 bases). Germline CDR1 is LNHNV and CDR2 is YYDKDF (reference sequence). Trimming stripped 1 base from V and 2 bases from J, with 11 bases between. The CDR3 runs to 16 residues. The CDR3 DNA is TGTGCCACCAGCAGAGCGCGGGACAGCAACACCGGGGAGCTGTTTTTT. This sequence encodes CATSRARDSNTGELFF.

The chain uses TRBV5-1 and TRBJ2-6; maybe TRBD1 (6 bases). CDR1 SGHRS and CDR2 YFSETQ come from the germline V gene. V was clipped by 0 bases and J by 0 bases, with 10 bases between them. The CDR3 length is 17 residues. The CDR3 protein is CASSLGQVASGANVLTF. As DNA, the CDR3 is TGCGCCAGCAGCTTGGGACAGGTCGCCTCTGGGGCCAACGTCCTGACTTTC.

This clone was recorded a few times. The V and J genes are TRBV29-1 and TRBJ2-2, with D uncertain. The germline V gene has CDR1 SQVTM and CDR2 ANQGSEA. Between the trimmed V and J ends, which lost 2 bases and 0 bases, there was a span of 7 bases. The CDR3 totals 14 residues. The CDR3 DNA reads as TGCAGCGTTGAACCAATTTCGAACACCGGGGAGCTGTTTTTT. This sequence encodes CSVEPISNTGELFF.

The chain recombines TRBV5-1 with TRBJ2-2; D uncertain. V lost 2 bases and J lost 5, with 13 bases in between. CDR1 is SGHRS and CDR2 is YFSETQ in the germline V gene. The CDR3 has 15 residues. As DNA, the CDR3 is TGCGCCAGCAGCTTTGAGAACTTGAGTACCGGGGAGCTGTTTTTT. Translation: CASSFENLSTGELFF. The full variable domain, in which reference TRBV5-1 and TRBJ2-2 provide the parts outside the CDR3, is KAGVTQTPRYLIKTRGQQVTLSCSPISGHRSVSWYQQTPGQGLQFLFEYFSETQRNKGNFPGRFSGRQFSNSRSEMNVSTLELGDSALYLCASSFENLSTGELFFGEGSRLTVL.

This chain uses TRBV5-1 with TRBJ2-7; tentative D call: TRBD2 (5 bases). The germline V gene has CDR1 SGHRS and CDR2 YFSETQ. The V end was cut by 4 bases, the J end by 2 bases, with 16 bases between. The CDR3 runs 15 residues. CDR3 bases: TGCGCCAGCAGCCGGGGAGTCGAGAGCGCCTACGAGCAGTACTTC. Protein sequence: CASSRGVESAYEQYF.

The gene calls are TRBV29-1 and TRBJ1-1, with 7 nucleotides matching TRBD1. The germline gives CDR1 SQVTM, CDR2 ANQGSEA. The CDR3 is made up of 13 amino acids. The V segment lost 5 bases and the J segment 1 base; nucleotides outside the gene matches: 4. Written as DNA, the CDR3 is TGCAGCGTTTTGACAGGGAGGAACACTGAAGCTTTCTTT. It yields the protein CSVLTGRNTEAFF.

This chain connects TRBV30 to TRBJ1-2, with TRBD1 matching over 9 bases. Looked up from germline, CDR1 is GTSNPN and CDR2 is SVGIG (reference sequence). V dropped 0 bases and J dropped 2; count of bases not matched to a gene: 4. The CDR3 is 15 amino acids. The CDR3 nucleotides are TGTGCCTGGAGTGTCGGGACAGGGTTCAACTATGGCTACACCTTC. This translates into CAWSVGTGFNYGYTF.

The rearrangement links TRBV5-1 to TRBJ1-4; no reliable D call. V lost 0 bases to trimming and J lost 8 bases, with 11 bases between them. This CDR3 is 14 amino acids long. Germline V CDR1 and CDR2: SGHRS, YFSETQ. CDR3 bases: TGCGCCAGCAGCTTGGATCAAAACCGGGAAAAACTGTTTTTT. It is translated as CASSLDQNREKLFF.

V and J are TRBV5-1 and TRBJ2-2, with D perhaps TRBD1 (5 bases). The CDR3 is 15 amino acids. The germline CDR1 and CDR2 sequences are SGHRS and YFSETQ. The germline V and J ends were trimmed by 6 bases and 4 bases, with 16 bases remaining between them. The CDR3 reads CASTPVAGSTGELFF. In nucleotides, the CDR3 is TGCGCCAGCACCCCTGTGGCAGGGTCCACCGGGGAGCTGTTTTTT.

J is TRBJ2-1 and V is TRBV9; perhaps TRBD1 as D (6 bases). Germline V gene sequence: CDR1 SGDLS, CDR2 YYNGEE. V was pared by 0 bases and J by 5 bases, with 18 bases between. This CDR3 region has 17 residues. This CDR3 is CASSVAGRAGTHNEQFF. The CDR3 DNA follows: TGTGCCAGCAGCGTAGCAGGTAGGGCAGGGACACACAATGAGCAGTTCTTC.

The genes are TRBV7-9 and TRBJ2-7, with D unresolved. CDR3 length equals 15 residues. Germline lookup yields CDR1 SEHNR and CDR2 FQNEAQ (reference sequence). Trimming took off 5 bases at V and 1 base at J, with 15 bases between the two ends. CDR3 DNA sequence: TGTGCCAGCAGCCCCCCCGGCGAGGTTTCCTACGAGCAGTACTTC. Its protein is CASSPPGEVSYEQYF.

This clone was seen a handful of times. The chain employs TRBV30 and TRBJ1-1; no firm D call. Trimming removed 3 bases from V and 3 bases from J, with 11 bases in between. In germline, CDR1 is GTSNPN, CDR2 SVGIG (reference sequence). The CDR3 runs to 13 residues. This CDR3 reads CAWRTAAYTEAFF. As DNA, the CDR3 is TGTGCCTGGAGAACGGCAGCCTACACTGAAGCTTTCTTT.

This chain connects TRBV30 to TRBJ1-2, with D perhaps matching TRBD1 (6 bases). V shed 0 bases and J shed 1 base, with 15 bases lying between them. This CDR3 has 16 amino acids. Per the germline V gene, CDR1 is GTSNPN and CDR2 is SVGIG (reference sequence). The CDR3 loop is CAWSVLQGPSNYGYTF. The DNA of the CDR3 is TGTGCCTGGAGTGTACTACAGGGACCAAGTAACTATGGCTACACCTTC.

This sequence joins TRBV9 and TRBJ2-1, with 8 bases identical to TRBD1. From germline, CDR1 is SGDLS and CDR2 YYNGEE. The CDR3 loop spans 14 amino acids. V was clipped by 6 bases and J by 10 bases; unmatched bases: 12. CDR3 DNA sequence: TGTGCCAGCACCTTCGGACAGGGCATAGTAGAGCAGTTCTTC. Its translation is CASTFGQGIVEQFF.

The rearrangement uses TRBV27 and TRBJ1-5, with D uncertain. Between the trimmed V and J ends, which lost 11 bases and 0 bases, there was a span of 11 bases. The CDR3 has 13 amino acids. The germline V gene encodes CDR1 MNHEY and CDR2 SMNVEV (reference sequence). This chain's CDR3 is CASRKYSNQPQHF. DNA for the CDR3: TGTGCCTCCCGTAAGTATAGCAATCAGCCCCAGCATTTT.

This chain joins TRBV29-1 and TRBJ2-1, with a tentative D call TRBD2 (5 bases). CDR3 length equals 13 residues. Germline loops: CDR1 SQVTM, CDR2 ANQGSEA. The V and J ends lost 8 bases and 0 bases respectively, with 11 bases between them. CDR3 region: CSSRLSSYNEQFF. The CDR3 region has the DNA TGCAGCTCCCGACTAAGCTCCTACAATGAGCAGTTCTTC.

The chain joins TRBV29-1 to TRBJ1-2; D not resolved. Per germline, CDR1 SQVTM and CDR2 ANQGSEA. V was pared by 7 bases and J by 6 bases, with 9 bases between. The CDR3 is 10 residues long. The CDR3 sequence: CSAFGDGYTF. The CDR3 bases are TGCAGCGCCTTCGGGGATGGCTACACCTTC.

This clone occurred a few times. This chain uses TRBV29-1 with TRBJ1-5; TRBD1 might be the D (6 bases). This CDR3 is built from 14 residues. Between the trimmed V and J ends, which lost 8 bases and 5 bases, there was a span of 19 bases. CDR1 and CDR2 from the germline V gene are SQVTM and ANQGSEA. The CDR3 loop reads CSFTGGGRDQPQHF. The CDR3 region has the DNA TGCAGCTTCACCGGCGGGGGCAGGGATCAGCCCCAGCATTTT.

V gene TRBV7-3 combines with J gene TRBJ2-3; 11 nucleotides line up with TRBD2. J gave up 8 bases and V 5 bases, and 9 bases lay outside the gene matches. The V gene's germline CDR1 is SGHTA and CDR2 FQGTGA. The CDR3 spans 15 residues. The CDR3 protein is CASSPSGSGGATQYF. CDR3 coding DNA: TGTGCCAGCAGCCCCTCGGGTAGCGGGGGGGCTACGCAGTATTTT. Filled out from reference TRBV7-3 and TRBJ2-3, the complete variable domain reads GAGVSQTPSNKVTEKGKYVELRCDPISGHTALYWYRQSLGQGPEFLIYFQGTGAADDSGLPNDRFFAVRPEGSVSTLKIQRTERGDSAVYLCASSPSGSGGATQYFGPGTRLTVL.

The chain's CDR3 is CASSGGTGGYNEQFF. The DNA of the CDR3 is TGTGCCAGCAGTGGGGGGACAGGGGGATACAATGAGCAGTTCTTC. The chain is built from TRBV25-1 and TRBJ2-1, with 11 bases lining up with TRBD1. The CDR3 runs to 15 residues. Trimming removed 4 bases from V and 4 bases from J; junction bases left unmatched: 3. Germline V gives CDR1 MGHDK, CDR2 SYGVNS.

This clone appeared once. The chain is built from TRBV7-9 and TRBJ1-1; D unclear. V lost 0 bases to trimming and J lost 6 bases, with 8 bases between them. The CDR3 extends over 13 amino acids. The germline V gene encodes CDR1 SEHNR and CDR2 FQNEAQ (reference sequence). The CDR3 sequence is CASSLARESEAFF. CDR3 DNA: TGTGCCAGCAGCTTAGCGCGGGAGTCTGAAGCTTTCTTT. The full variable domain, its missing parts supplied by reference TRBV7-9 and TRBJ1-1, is DTGVSQNPRHKITKRGQNVTFRCDPISEHNRLYWYRQTLGQGPEFLTYFQNEAQLEKSRLLSDRFSAERPKGSFSTLEIQRTEQGDSAMYLCASSLARESEAFFGQGTRLTVV.

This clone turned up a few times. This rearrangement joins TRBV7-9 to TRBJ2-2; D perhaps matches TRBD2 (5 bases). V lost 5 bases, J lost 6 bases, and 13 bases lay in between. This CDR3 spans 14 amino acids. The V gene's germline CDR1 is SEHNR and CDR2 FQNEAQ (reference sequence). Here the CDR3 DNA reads TGTGCCAGCAGCCTAGGACTGCCCCCCGGGGAGCTGTTTTTT. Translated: CASSLGLPPGELFF.

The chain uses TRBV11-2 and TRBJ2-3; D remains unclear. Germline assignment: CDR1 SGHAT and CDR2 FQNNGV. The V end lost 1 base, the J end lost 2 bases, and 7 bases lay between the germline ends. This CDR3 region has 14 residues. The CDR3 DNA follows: TGTGCCAGCAGCTTAGTGTGGGACACAGATACGCAGTATTTT. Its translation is CASSLVWDTDTQYF.